This entry describes one T cell receptor beta chain. Its recognized antigen is unknown. Read sequence stops 3 residues before the CDR3 end, and the germline J gene provides the missing end. This sample is part of a study of TET2 disruption in CD19-targeted CAR T cells (dated by TCRdb to the late 2010s). Regarding the complete study: Sample numbers were set by the original clinical trial design and sample availability, with no additional inclusion criteria. The study at large found these results: The conclusions drawn about the patient's CAR T cells were based on extensive analysis of just one subject.

The sample's treatment or condition, from its label and the paper: autologous CTL019 cells: CD19 CAR with 4-1BB and CD3 zeta domains. The CD19 CAR incorporated TCR zeta and 4-1BB costimulatory signaling domains. Leukapheresis was used to collect the T cells for CTL019 manufacturing from peripheral blood. The DNeasy Blood and Tissue Kit was used to extract genomic DNA from pre-infusion T cells, peripheral blood, or sorted post-infusion T cells. V has 6 bases trimmed and J has 5 bases trimmed; junction bases matching no gene number 7. The cysteine opens and the phenylalanine closes a CDR3 of 14 amino acids. The DNA shown is the part of the CDR3 that was read: 33 bases, in frame from base 1. CDR1 and CDR2, looked up from the germline V gene (reference sequence), are DFQATT and SNEGSKA. TCR beta chain deep sequencing was performed with the immunoSEQ assay. From the authors' description of their analysis: Clonotype frequencies were computed using only productive TCR beta rearrangements. Drawn from immuneACCESS, this table holds only the in-frame rearrangements with V and J called that TCRdb kept. Clones are partly lost; checked studies trace under half to an unresolved V gene and leave the rest unexplained. For V, J and clone size, that table is used; D and trimming come from the DNA. The data table for this sample lists about 26,000 clones. Clones ranked in the top ten supply less than 2% of the sample.

The specimen comprised CD8- CAR+ T cells sorted from cultured blood T cells, sampled for CD19 CAR T cell therapy. Read against the paper, the sample's cell subset or site label means: CD8-negative CAR-positive T cells from the infusion product. The sequence came from a man in his 70s with chronic lymphocytic leukemia. Recombination linked TRBV20-1 to TRBJ2-5, and TRBD2 matches 12 of the central bases. The encoded CDR3 is CSAIASGGAETQYF. CDR3 bases read: TGCAGTGCGATCGCTAGCGGGGGGGCGGAGACC.